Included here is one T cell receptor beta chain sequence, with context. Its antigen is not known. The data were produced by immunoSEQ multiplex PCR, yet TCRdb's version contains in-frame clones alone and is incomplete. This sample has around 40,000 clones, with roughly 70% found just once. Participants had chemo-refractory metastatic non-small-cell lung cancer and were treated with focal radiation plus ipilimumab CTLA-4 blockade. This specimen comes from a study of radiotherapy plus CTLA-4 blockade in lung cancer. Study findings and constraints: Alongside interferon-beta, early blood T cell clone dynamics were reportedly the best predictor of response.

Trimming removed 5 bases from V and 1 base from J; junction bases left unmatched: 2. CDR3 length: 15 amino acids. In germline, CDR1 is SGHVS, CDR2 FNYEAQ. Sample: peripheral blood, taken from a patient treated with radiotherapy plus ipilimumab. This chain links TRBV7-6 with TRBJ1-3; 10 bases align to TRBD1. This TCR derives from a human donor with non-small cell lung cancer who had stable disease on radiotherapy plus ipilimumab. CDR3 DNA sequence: TGTGCCAGCAGCCGACAGGGGGCATCTGGAAACACCATATATTTT. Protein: CASSRQGASGNTIYF.